This T cell receptor beta chain was found in a study of T cell changes during pregnancy in multiple sclerosis. The CDR3 spans 14 residues. The trim removed 6 bases at V and 3 bases at J, leaving 6 bases unmatched. Germline CDR1 and CDR2: LGHNA and YNFKEQ. Data came from immunoSEQ multiplex PCR; TCRdb stores just in-frame clones and leaves some out. The sample consists of about 32,000 clones, 85% to 95% of them appearing once. This clonotype was obtained from a female donor with multiple sclerosis, enrolled in a pregnancy study. The genes are TRBV4-2 and TRBJ2-7; TRBD2 agrees at 9 bases. The material sequenced was CD4+ T cells from peripheral blood mononuclear cells, taken in the second trimester of pregnancy. The CDR3, as DNA: TGTGCCAGCAGTCCCTTAGCGGGAGTCTACGAGCAGTACTTC. Translation: CASSPLAGVYEQYF.